This is a list of T cell receptor beta chains from one sample in a study of cytomegalovirus exposure and HLA in healthy donors. Data came from immunoSEQ multiplex PCR; TCRdb stores just in-frame clones and leaves some out. Of about 180,000 clones in the sample, almost 85% were seen once. The sample comprised PBMCs. Receptors were obtained from a young man in good health and CMV-seronegative. CDR3s include the opening cysteine and the closing phenylalanine or tryptophan. A D gene is named only where the DNA matches it firmly. The size field is filled for only some rows; it gives once, few, many or a size class.

DNA | CDR3 | size | J | V | D
TGTGCCAGCAGTCACGGCCGGGACAGGGGTTTCTACGAGCAGTACTTC | CASSHGRDRGFYEQYF | NA | TRBJ2-7 | TRBV27 | TRBD1
TGTGCCAGCAGCCAAGTGGGGGGGGGACCCTACGAGCAGTACTTC | CASSQVGGGPYEQYF | once | TRBJ2-7 | TRBV4-2 | TRBD2
TGCGCCAGCAGCGACCAACCGACAGGGAACTCACCCCTCCACTTT | CASSDQPTGNSPLHF | NA | TRBJ1-6 | TRBV5-1 | TRBD1
TGTGCCAGCTCACCGATAAGGAATTCTGGGCAATACAATGAGCAGTTCTTC | CASSPIRNSGQYNEQFF | once | TRBJ2-1 | TRBV18 | NA
TGTGCCATCAGTGAGTCCTCCGGGGAGCTGTTTTTT | CAISESSGELFF | NA | TRBJ2-2 | TRBV10-3 | NA
TGTGCCAGCAGTCCGACAGAGTACAACTATGGCTACACCTTC | CASSPTEYNYGYTF | NA | TRBJ1-2 | TRBV6-5 | NA
TGTGCCAGCAGCTTAGAGGCAGGGGACAGCTACGAGCAGTACTTC | CASSLEAGDSYEQYF | NA | TRBJ2-7 | TRBV11-2 | TRBD1
TGCGCCAGCAGCTGGGGGGACAGAGACATGAACACTGAAGCTTTCTTT | CASSWGDRDMNTEAFF | NA | TRBJ1-1 | TRBV5-1 | TRBD1
TGTGCCAGCGCAAATCAGTGGGAGTACACCGGGGAGCTGTTTTTT | CASANQWEYTGELFF | NA | TRBJ2-2 | TRBV7-2 | NA
TGTGCCAGCACTAATCAGGGGGCGACTAACTATGGCTACACCTTC | CASTNQGATNYGYTF | NA | TRBJ1-2 | TRBV11-2 | TRBD1
TGTGCCAGCAGGCGATGGGGGGACAGGGTGCTCTCTGGGGCCAACGTCCTGACTTTC | CASRRWGDRVLSGANVLTF | NA | TRBJ2-6 | TRBV27 | TRBD1
TGTGCCAGCAGCCCTGCCCAAGACACGGAGGAGCTGTTTTTT | CASSPAQDTEELFF | NA | TRBJ2-2 | TRBV7-2 | NA
TGTGCCAGCAGCTTAATGACTAGCGGGCGGGACAATGAGCAGTTCTTC | CASSLMTSGRDNEQFF | once | TRBJ2-1 | TRBV13 | TRBD2
TGTGCCAGCAGCGTAGATAGCAAAAATTACGAGCAGTACTTC | CASSVDSKNYEQYF | NA | TRBJ2-7 | TRBV9 | NA
TGTGCCAGTAGTATAGGCGGAGTGAGCTCTGGGGCCAACGTCCTGACTTTC | CASSIGGVSSGANVLTF | NA | TRBJ2-6 | TRBV19 | NA
TGTGCCAGCAGCTTTGCAGGGTTGAACTATGGCTACACCTTC | CASSFAGLNYGYTF | NA | TRBJ1-2 | TRBV7-9 | NA
TGTGCCAGCAGCCCCCTTTCCGGGACCGGGGAGCTGTTTTTT | CASSPLSGTGELFF | once | TRBJ2-2 | TRBV9 | NA
TGTGCCAGCAGGCCCGCGGGGACCAAAGACTATCGCTACACCTTC | CASRPAGTKDYRYTF | NA | TRBJ1-2 | TRBV7-8 | NA
TGTGCCATCAGTGTATCCGGGACAGGGCCAGATACGCAGTATTTT | CAISVSGTGPDTQYF | NA | TRBJ2-3 | TRBV10-3 | TRBD1
TGCGCCAGCAGTGAGCGGGGGGGCTCTGGGGCCAACGTCCTGACTTTC | CASSERGGSGANVLTF | few | TRBJ2-6 | TRBV10-2 | TRBD2
TGTGCCAGCAGCTTCGGACTAGCGGAGTCCTACGAGCAGTACTTC | CASSFGLAESYEQYF | NA | TRBJ2-7 | TRBV5-5 | TRBD2
TGCGCCAGCAGCTTCGGACAGGGAGGCACTGAAGCTTTCTTT | CASSFGQGGTEAFF | NA | TRBJ1-1 | TRBV5-1 | TRBD1
TGTGCCAGTAGTATAGATGGGACTGGGACCGGGGAGCTGTTTTTT | CASSIDGTGTGELFF | NA | TRBJ2-2 | TRBV19 | NA
TGTGCCATCAGGGGGACAGGGGACCCCACTGAAGCTTTCTTT | CAIRGTGDPTEAFF | NA | TRBJ1-1 | TRBV10-3 | TRBD1
TGTGCCAGCAGCTCTAGCGGGGGGTACAATGAGCAGTTCTTC | CASSSSGGYNEQFF | once | TRBJ2-1 | TRBV2 | TRBD2
TGTGCCAGCAATTACAGGGGTGGGAGTACTGAAGCTTTCTTT | CASNYRGGSTEAFF | NA | TRBJ1-1 | TRBV28 | TRBD1
TGTGCCAGCAGTATCCTGGGACTAGCGGGAATTGAGCAGTTCTTC | CASSILGLAGIEQFF | once | TRBJ2-1 | TRBV27 | TRBD2
TGTGCCAGCCGAAAAACAGGGGGCAATCAGCCCCAGCATTTT | CASRKTGGNQPQHF | NA | TRBJ1-5 | TRBV6-5 | TRBD1
TGTGCCAGCAGTGAGACAGATTCCTTTGCTAGCGGGAGGTTGTACTTC | CASSETDSFASGRLYF | NA | TRBJ2-7 | TRBV6-4 | TRBD2
TGTGCCACCAGCAGACGGACAGGGGGTGCCTACGAGCAGTACTTC | CATSRRTGGAYEQYF | NA | TRBJ2-7 | TRBV15 | TRBD1
TGTGCCAGCAGCTTGGATGCGACAGGGGGGGGCTATGGCTACACCTTC | CASSLDATGGGYGYTF | NA | TRBJ1-2 | TRBV5-6 | TRBD1
TGTGCCAGCAGTTCCAGATCGAACACCGGGGAGCTGTTTTTT | CASSSRSNTGELFF | few | TRBJ2-2 | TRBV7-8 | NA
TGTGCCAGCAGCCAAGCTTACAGATACTACGAGCAGTACTTC | CASSQAYRYYEQYF | NA | TRBJ2-7 | TRBV14 | NA
TGTGCCAGCACGAGCTTGGCGGGAGGGGGGACCGGGGAGCTGTTTTTT | CASTSLAGGGTGELFF | NA | TRBJ2-2 | TRBV27 | TRBD2
TGTGCCAGCAGTTACTATCGGGGATACGAGCAGTACTTC | CASSYYRGYEQYF | NA | TRBJ2-7 | TRBV6-6 | NA
TGCGCCAGCAGCCATGGACTAGCGGGGGAGGGGGAGCAGTACTTC | CASSHGLAGEGEQYF | NA | TRBJ2-7 | TRBV5-1 | TRBD2
TGTGCCAGCAGCTACCGACAGGGGGCTAATGAAAAACTGTTTTTT | CASSYRQGANEKLFF | few | TRBJ1-4 | TRBV5-6 | TRBD1
TGTGCCAGTAGTATAATGGCTAGCGGGGACAATGAGCAGTTCTTC | CASSIMASGDNEQFF | once | TRBJ2-1 | TRBV19 | TRBD2
TGTGCCAGCAGACGGACTTGGAACACCGGGGAGCTGTTTTTT | CASRRTWNTGELFF | NA | TRBJ2-2 | TRBV6-5 | NA
TGTGCCAGCAGACTTCGACAGGCTCATTCACCCCTCCACTTT | CASRLRQAHSPLHF | NA | TRBJ1-6 | TRBV28 | NA
TGTGCCAGCAGCTTTTCGGAGACCCAGTACTTC | CASSFSETQYF | NA | TRBJ2-5 | TRBV7-9 | NA
TGTGCCAGCAGAACTAGCGTCTTAAAGACCCAGTACTTC | CASRTSVLKTQYF | NA | TRBJ2-5 | TRBV6-5 | TRBD2